This TCR beta chain is drawn from a study of blood T cell repertoires in COVID-19. The overall study: Researchers got acute and convalescent COVID-19 samples from the United States, Italy and Spain. T cells, B-cell-depleted T cells, or PBMCs provided the cDNA or gDNA that served as material.

J was trimmed by 7 bases and V by 4 bases; bases with no gene match: 4. In germline, CDR1 is LNHDA, CDR2 SQIVND (reference sequence). This CDR3 is 13 amino acids long. Original methodology: Reference gene primer amplification gave nucleated cell count estimates. Using immunoSEQ multiplex PCR, the repertoire was profiled, and TCRdb retains in-frame clones only, with some absent. V and J calls and clone size are as listed in that table; D and trimming were resolved from the DNA. The sample shows more than 200,000 clones, about 90% of them seen only once. This clone has more than one count but fewer than ten.

Sequencing was done on a sample of peripheral blood. The gene calls are TRBV19 and TRBJ1-5; 7 bases agree with TRBD1. The receptor was isolated from a woman aged 45 to 65 with acute or convalescent COVID-19. The chain's CDR3 is CASSRDRVQPQHF. The CDR3 DNA is TGTGCCAGTAGTAGAGACAGGGTGCAGCCCCAGCATTTT.